What follows describes a single TCR beta chain. What it binds is not known. TCRdb fed the RT-PCR reads into MiXCR, producing one record per CDR3 protein. Of 750,000 to 850,000 distinct CDR3 sequences listed, less than 20% were seen once; the top ten hold approximately 11%. The data belong to a study of response to subunit inactivated influenza vaccine. The study, taken as a whole, reports: Every seasonal influenza vaccination brings in few new T cells, the authors suggested.

The length of the CDR3 is 15 residues. V was clipped by 5 bases and J by 9 bases; unmatched bases: 8. V is TRBV12-3 or TRBV12-4 and J is TRBJ2-1, with 12 bases that match TRBD2. Source: PBMCs from blood, taken roughly 5 days after vaccination. This receptor was obtained from a man in his forties or fifties who received an inactivated influenza vaccine. The CDR3 DNA sequence: TGTGCCAGCAGTGCGACTAGCGGGGGACTAGGTGAGCAGTTCTTC. Translating gives CASSATSGGLGEQFF.